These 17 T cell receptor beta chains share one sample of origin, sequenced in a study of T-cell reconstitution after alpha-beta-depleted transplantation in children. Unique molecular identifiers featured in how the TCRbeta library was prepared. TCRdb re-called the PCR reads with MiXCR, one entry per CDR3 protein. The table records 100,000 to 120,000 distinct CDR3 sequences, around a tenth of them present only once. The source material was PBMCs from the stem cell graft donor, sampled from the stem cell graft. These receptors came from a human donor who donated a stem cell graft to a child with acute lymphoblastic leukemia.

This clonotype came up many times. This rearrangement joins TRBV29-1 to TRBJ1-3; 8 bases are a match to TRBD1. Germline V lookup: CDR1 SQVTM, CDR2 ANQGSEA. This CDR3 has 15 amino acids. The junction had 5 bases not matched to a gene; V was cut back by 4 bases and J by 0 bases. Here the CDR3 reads CSVVWTGPSGNTIYF. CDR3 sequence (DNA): TGCAGCGTTGTGTGGACAGGGCCCTCTGGAAACACCATATATTTT.

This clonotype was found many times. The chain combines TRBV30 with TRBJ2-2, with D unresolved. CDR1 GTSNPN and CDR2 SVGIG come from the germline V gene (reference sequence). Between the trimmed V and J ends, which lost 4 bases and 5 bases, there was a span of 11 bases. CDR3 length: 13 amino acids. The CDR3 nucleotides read TGTGCCTGGATCCCTCGGCAAACCGGGGAGCTGTTTTTT. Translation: CAWIPRQTGELFF. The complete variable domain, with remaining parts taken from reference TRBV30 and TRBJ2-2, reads SQTIHQWPATLVQPVGSPLSLECTVEGTSNPNLYWYRQAAGRGLQLLFYSVGIGQISSEVPQNLSASRPQDRQFILSSKKLLLSDSGFYLCAWIPRQTGELFFGEGSRLTVL.

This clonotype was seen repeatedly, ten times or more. The CDR3, as DNA: TGCAGCGTTGAAGACCGGACAGGGTCAGATACGCAGTATTTT. Translation: CSVEDRTGSDTQYF. This chain joins TRBV29-1 and TRBJ2-3; 8 bases map to TRBD1. This CDR3 has 14 residues. V trimming: 0 bases; J trimming: 4 bases; junction bases outside the gene matches: 3. The germline V gene has CDR1 SQVTM and CDR2 ANQGSEA.

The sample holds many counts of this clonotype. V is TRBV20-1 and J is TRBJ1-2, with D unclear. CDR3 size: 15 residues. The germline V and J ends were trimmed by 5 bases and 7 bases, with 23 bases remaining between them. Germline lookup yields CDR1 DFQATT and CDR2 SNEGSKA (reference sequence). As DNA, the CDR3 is TGCAGTGCTGTCTCCCGGGAGCTAGCTACCCCTGGCTACACCTTC. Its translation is CSAVSRELATPGYTF.

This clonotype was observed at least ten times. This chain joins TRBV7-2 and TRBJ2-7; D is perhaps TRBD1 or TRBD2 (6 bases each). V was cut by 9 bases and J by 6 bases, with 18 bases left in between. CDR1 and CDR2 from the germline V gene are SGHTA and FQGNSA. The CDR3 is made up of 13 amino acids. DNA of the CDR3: TGTGCCAGTTTAGGGACATTCGGGGGCGAGCAGTACTTC. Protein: CASLGTFGGEQYF.

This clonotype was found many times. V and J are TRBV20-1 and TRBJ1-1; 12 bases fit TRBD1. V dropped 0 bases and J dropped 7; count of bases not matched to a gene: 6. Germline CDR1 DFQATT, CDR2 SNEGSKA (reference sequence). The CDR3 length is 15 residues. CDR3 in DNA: TGCAGTGCTAGAGAACCGGGACAGGGGGCGAGTGAAGCTTTCTTT. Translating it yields CSAREPGQGASEAFF.

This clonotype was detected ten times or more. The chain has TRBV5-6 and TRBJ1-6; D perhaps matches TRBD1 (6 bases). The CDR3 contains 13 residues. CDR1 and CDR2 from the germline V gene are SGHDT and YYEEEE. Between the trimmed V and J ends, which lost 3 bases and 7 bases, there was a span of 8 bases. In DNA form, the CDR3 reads TGTGCCAGCAGCTCCGGACAGAATTCACCCCTCCACTTT. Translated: CASSSGQNSPLHF.

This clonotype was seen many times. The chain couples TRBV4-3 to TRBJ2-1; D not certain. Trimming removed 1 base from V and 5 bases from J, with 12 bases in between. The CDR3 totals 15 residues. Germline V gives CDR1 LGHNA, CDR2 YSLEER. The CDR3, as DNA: TGCGCCAGCAGCCAAGGAATCGGCAGTGACAATGAGCAGTTCTTC. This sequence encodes CASSQGIGSDNEQFF.

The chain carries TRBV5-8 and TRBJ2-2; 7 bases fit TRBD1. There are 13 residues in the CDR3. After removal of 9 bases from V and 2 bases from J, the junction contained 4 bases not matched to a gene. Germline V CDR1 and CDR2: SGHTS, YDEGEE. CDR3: CATYRGNTGELFF. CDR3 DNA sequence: TGTGCCACCTACAGGGGAAACACCGGGGAGCTGTTTTTT.

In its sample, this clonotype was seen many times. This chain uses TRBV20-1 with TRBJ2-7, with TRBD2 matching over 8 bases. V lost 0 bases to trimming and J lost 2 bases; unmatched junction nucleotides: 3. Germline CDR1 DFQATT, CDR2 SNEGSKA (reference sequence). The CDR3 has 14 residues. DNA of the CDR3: TGCAGTGCTAGAGAAGACGGGGGGGCCTACGAGCAGTACTTC. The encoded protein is CSAREDGGAYEQYF.

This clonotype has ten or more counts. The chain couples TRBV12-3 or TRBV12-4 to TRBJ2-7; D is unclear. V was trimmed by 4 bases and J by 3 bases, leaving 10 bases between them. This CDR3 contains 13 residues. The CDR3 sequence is CASSSRERYEQYF. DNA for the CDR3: TGTGCCAGCAGTTCAAGGGAACGCTACGAGCAGTACTTC.

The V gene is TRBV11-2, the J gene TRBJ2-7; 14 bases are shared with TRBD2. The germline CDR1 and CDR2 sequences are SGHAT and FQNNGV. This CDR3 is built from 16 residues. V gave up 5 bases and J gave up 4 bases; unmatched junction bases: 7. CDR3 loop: CASSPGLAGVEYEQYF. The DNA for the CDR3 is TGTGCCAGCAGCCCGGGACTAGCGGGAGTGGAGTACGAGCAGTACTTC.

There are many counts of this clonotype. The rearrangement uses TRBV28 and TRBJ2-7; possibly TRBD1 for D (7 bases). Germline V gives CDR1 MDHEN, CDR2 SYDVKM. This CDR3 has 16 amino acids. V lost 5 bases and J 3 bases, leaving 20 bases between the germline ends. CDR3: CASSGGSTGKVYEQYF. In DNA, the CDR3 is TGTGCCAGCAGTGGGGGGTCGACAGGGAAGGTCTACGAGCAGTACTTC.

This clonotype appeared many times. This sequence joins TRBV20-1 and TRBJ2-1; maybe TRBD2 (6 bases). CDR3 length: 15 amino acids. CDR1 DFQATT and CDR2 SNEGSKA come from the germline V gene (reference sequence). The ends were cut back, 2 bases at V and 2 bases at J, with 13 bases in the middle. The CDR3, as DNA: TGCAGTGCTAGATCGGCGGGGAAGACCTACAATGAGCAGTTCTTC. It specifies CSARSAGKTYNEQFF.

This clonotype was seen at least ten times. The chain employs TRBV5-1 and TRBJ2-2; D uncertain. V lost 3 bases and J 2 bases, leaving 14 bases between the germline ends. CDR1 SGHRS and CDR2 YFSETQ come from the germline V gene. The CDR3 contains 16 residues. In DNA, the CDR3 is TGCGCCAGCAGCTCTCAGGAACCACTTAACACCGGGGAGCTGTTTTTT. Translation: CASSSQEPLNTGELFF. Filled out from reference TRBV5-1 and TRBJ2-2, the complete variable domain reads KAGVTQTPRYLIKTRGQQVTLSCSPISGHRSVSWYQQTPGQGLQFLFEYFSETQRNKGNFPGRFSGRQFSNSRSEMNVSTLELGDSALYLCASSSQEPLNTGELFFGEGSRLTVL.

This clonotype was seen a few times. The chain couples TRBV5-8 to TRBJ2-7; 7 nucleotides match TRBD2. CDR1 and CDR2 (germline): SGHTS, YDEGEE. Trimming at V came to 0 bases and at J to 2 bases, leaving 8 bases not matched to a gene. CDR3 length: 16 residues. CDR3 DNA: TGTGCCAGCAGCTTGGGCGGGGTGGGGGGGGCCTACGAGCAGTACTTC. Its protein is CASSLGGVGGAYEQYF. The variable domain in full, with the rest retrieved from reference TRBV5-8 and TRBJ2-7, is EAGVTQSPTHLIKTRGQQATLRCSPISGHTSVYWYQQALGLGLQFLLWYDEGEERNRGNFPPRFSGRQFPNYSSELNVNALELEDSALYLCASSLGGVGGAYEQYFGPGTRLTVT.

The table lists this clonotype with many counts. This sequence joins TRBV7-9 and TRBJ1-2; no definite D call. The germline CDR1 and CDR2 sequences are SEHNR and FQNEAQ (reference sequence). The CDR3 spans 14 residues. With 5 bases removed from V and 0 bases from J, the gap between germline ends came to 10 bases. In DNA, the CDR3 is TGTGCCAGCAGCCCGGACGGAGCTAACTATGGCTACACCTTC. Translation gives CASSPDGANYGYTF.